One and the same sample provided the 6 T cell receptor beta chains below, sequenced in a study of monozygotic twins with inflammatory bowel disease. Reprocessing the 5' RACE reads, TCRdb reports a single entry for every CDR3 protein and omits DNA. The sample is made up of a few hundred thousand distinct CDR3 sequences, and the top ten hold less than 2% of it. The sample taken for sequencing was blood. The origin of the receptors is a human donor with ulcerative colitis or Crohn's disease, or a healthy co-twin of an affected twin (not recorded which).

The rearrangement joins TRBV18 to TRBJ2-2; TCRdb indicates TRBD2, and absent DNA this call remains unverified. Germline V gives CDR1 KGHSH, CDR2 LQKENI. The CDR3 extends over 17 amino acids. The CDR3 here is CASSPPWEGSNTGELFF.

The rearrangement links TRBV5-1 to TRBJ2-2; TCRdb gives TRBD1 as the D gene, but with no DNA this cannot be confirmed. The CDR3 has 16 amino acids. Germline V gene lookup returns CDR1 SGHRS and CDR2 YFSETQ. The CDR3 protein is CASSLTGQGNTGELFF.

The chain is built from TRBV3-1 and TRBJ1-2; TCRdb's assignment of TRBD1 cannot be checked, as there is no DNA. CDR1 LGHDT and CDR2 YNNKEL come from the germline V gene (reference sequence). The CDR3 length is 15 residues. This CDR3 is CASSPILAGNYGYTF.

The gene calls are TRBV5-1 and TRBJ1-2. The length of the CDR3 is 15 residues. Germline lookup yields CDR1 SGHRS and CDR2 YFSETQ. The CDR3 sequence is CASSLDNSMNYGYTF.

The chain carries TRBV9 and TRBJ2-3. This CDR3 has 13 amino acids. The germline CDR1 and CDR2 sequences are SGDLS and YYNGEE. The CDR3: CASSVVMPDTQYF.

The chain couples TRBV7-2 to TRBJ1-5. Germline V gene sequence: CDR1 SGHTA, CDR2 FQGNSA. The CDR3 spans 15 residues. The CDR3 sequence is CASRPRSLSNQPQHF.